The next 16 T cell receptor beta chains were all read from a single sample in a study of blood T cell repertoires in COVID-19. The repertoire was sequenced with immunoSEQ multiplex PCR; TCRdb's copy has only in-frame clones and lacks some. Of some 130,000 clones in the sample, 85% were seen once. Sequencing was performed on peripheral blood. Source of these receptors: an elderly man with acute or convalescent COVID-19.

V usage is TRBV3-1 (or the pseudogene TRBV3-2) and J usage is TRBJ2-3, with D uncertain. CDR1 and CDR2 (germline): LGHDT, YNNKEL (reference sequence). Trimming removed 0 bases from V and 4 bases from J, with 11 bases in between. This CDR3 comprises 15 residues. The CDR3: CASSQERVASDTQYF. The DNA for the CDR3 is TGTGCCAGCAGCCAAGAGAGAGTAGCCTCAGATACGCAGTATTTT.

The chain joins TRBV6-1 to TRBJ2-2; no reliable D call. This CDR3 is built from 15 residues. The V gene lost 3 bases and the J gene lost 1 base, with 9 bases spanning the gap. The germline CDR1 and CDR2 sequences are MNHNS and SASEGT. The CDR3 bases are TGTGCCAGCAGTGATGCCGATAGGAACACCGGGGAGCTGTTTTTT. Translation gives CASSDADRNTGELFF.

This clone showed up just once. This chain connects TRBV29-1 to TRBJ1-1; D gene ambiguous. The V end lost 7 bases, the J end lost 9 bases, and 15 bases lay between the germline ends. This CDR3 region has 11 residues. Germline-derived CDR1 and CDR2 are SQVTM and ANQGSEA. The CDR3 region is CSAVAGIKAFF. Written as DNA, the CDR3 is TGCAGCGCGGTGGCGGGCATCAAAGCTTTCTTT.

This chain uses TRBV3-1 (or the pseudogene TRBV3-2) with TRBJ1-1; D unclear. Germline values: CDR1 LGHDT, CDR2 YNNKEL (reference sequence). The CDR3 consists of 15 residues. V shed 4 bases and J shed 1 base, with 13 bases lying between them. This chain's CDR3 is CASSRVSAANTEAFF. In nucleotides, the CDR3 is TGTGCCAGCAGCCGCGTTAGCGCAGCGAACACTGAAGCTTTCTTT.

The rearrangement links TRBV27 to TRBJ1-2; TRBD1 might be the D (6 bases). Germline values: CDR1 MNHEY, CDR2 SMNVEV (reference sequence). Trimming shortened V by 6 bases and J by 2 bases, and 16 bases separated the two germline ends. The CDR3 spans 15 residues. CDR3 in DNA: TGTGCCAGCAGACTCTCGGGGGGCGCGAACTATGGCTACACCTTC. Translating gives CASRLSGGANYGYTF.

The V and J genes are TRBV9 and TRBJ2-2; possibly TRBD1 for D (5 bases). V lost 4 bases to trimming and J lost 3 bases, with 13 bases between them. There are 15 residues in the CDR3. Per the germline V gene, CDR1 is SGDLS and CDR2 is YYNGEE. The CDR3 DNA is TGTGCCAGCAGCCCCCTTGTGGGGCACACCGGGGAGCTGTTTTTT. It codes for CASSPLVGHTGELFF.

This chain's CDR3 is CASSKFRRNYGYTF. The DNA of the CDR3 is TGTGCCAGCAGCAAATTCCGCAGGAACTATGGCTACACCTTC. This rearrangement joins TRBV21-1 to TRBJ1-2; the table's D call, TRBD1, has no DNA check behind it. TRBV21-1 is flagged as a pseudogene. The CDR3 contains 14 residues.

The chain employs TRBV19 and TRBJ2-1; TRBD2 matches 10 bases. V lost 5 bases to trimming and J lost 6 bases; unmatched junction nucleotides: 13. The germline CDR1 and CDR2 sequences are LNHDA and SQIVND (reference sequence). The CDR3 runs 17 residues. The CDR3 bases are TGTGCCAGTAGTTCCCGCAGTAGCGGGAGGTCTGCCAATGAGCAGTTCTTC. Translating gives CASSSRSSGRSANEQFF.

The J gene is TRBJ1-2, the V gene TRBV27; 11 bases line up with TRBD1. The CDR3 is 17 residues long. Germline V lookup: CDR1 MNHEY, CDR2 SMNVEV (reference sequence). Trimming removed 4 bases from V and 2 bases from J; junction bases left unmatched: 9. CDR3 sequence reads: CASSSVGQGGENYGYTF. For the CDR3, the DNA is TGTGCCAGCAGTTCCGTGGGACAGGGGGGGGAGAACTATGGCTACACCTTC.

A few counts support this clone. The chain carries TRBV12-3 or TRBV12-4 and TRBJ1-2, with 9 bases lining up with TRBD1. V dropped 5 bases and J dropped 3; count of bases not matched to a gene: 1. This CDR3 spans 13 amino acids. The CDR3 loop is CASSRDRDYGYTF. The DNA of the CDR3 is TGTGCCAGCAGTAGGGACAGGGACTATGGCTACACCTTC.

Only one count was recorded for this clone. The gene calls are TRBV20-1 and TRBJ2-1; D may be TRBD2 (6 bases). CDR3 size: 10 residues. Looked up from germline, CDR1 is DFQATT and CDR2 is SNEGSKA (reference sequence). Trimming took 7 bases from V and 7 from J, leaving 8 bases between them. The DNA of the CDR3 is TGCAGTGTCCGGGGGAATGAGCAGTTCTTC. This translates into CSVRGNEQFF.

The V call is TRBV6-1, the J call TRBJ2-1; TRBD2 matches 8 bases. The CDR3 extends over 17 amino acids. J gave up 0 bases and V 1 base, and 5 bases lay outside the gene matches. The germline CDR1 and CDR2 sequences are MNHNS and SASEGT. CDR3 protein: CASSEDSGTHSYNEQFF. CDR3 coding DNA: TGTGCCAGCAGTGAAGATAGCGGGACGCACTCCTACAATGAGCAGTTCTTC.

This chain connects TRBV11-1 to TRBJ2-1, with 9 nucleotides matching TRBD1. Germline CDR1 and CDR2: SGHAT and FQDESV (reference sequence). This CDR3 has 16 residues. The V segment lost 5 bases and the J segment 6 bases; nucleotides outside the gene matches: 11. CDR3 residues: CASSQWTGVESNEQFF. In nucleotides, the CDR3 is TGTGCCAGCAGCCAGTGGACAGGGGTAGAGAGCAATGAGCAGTTCTTC.

The V call is TRBV7-2, the J call TRBJ1-4; no firm D call. The CDR3 is 15 residues long. Trimming removed 5 bases from V and 5 bases from J, with 15 bases in between. Germline CDR1 and CDR2: SGHTA and FQGNSA. The CDR3 DNA follows: TGTGCCAGCAGCCTGACCCACTCGAGGAATGAAAAACTGTTTTTT. Amino acid sequence: CASSLTHSRNEKLFF.

This CDR3 reads CASSRKTVVNTEAFF. CDR3 in DNA: TGTGCCAGCAGTCGGAAAACAGTTGTTAACACTGAAGCTTTCTTT. This chain connects TRBV6-2 or TRBV6-3 to TRBJ1-1; no reliable D call. Trimming cost V 5 bases and J 2 bases, with 15 bases left between them. The CDR3 totals 15 residues. Germline lookup yields CDR1 MNHEY and CDR2 SVGEGT.

The J gene is TRBJ1-1, the V gene TRBV6-1; D is unresolved. This CDR3 has 13 residues. With 0 bases removed from V and 2 bases from J, the gap between germline ends came to 4 bases. The germline V gene encodes CDR1 MNHNS and CDR2 SASEGT. For the CDR3, the DNA is TGTGCCAGCAGTGAAGCTCAAAACACTGAAGCTTTCTTT. Protein product: CASSEAQNTEAFF.